This section outlines one TCR beta chain sequence together with its context. Authors' analysis steps: From reference gene primer amplification, estimates of nucleated cell counts were derived. Data came from immunoSEQ multiplex PCR; TCRdb stores just in-frame clones and leaves some out. The DNA gave D and trimming, while V, J and clone size come from that table. Of around 270,000 clones detected, around 87% appear once; the ten largest clones hold around 5.1%. These data come from a study of blood T cell repertoires in COVID-19. The CDR3 is 15 amino acids. Germline V gene lookup returns CDR1 KGHSH and CDR2 LQKENI. V shed 4 bases and J 3 bases; nucleotides not matched to a gene: 8.

Sequencing input: peripheral blood. This TCR was recovered from a woman in her sixties with COVID-19, enrolled during active disease. This chain uses TRBV18 with TRBJ2-7; TRBD1 aligns across 8 bases. This chain's CDR3 is CASSQDRESFYEQYF. The CDR3, as DNA: TGTGCCAGCTCACAGGACAGGGAGTCTTTCTACGAGCAGTACTTC.